Presented here are 10 T cell receptor beta chains from one specimen sequenced in a study of blood T cell repertoires in COVID-19. Data came from immunoSEQ multiplex PCR; TCRdb stores just in-frame clones and leaves some out. Of about 480,000 clones in the sample, around 89% were seen once. The sequenced sample consisted of peripheral blood. Receptor source: a woman between 25 and 40 years old with acute or convalescent COVID-19.

This chain uses TRBV30 with TRBJ2-5, with D possibly being TRBD1 (5 bases). Trimming stripped 0 bases from V and 2 bases from J, with 13 bases between. Per germline, CDR1 GTSNPN and CDR2 SVGIG (reference sequence). The CDR3 runs to 15 residues. The CDR3 DNA sequence: TGTGCCTGGAGTGTACGGGCGCAGGGACAAGAGACCCAGTACTTC. Translated: CAWSVRAQGQETQYF.

The chain combines TRBV6-6 with TRBJ1-6, with a weak D call TRBD1 (6 bases). V was pared by 6 bases and J by 2 bases, with 11 bases between. This CDR3 has 15 residues. Germline loops: CDR1 MNHNY, CDR2 SVGAGI (reference sequence). CDR3 region: CASRSGAAYNSPLHF. The CDR3 DNA sequence: TGTGCCAGCAGGTCAGGGGCCGCCTATAATTCACCCCTCCACTTT.

The rearrangement links TRBV19 to TRBJ2-2, with D possibly matching TRBD2 (5 bases). Trimming cost V 8 bases and J 4 bases, with 8 bases left between them. The germline gives CDR1 LNHDA, CDR2 SQIVND (reference sequence). The CDR3 sequence is 12 residues long. Here the CDR3 DNA reads TGTGCCAGTGGAAGCGGCACCGGGGAGCTGTTTTTT. Its translation is CASGSGTGELFF. The full variable domain, its missing parts supplied by reference TRBV19 and TRBJ2-2, is DGGITQSPKYLFRKEGQNVTLSCEQNLNHDAMYWYRQDPGQGLRLIYYSQIVNDFQKGDIAEGYSVSREKKESFPLTVTSAQKNPTAFYLCASGSGTGELFFGEGSRLTVL.

The chain has TRBV5-6 and TRBJ2-7; D is unresolved. V was cut by 3 bases and J by 6 bases, with 13 bases left in between. The CDR3 has 13 amino acids. Looked up from germline, CDR1 is SGHDT and CDR2 is YYEEEE. The chain's CDR3 is CASSWYPTGEQYF. The CDR3 bases are TGTGCCAGCAGCTGGTATCCAACGGGCGAGCAGTACTTC.

This clone was observed a handful of times. The chain joins TRBV7-3 to TRBJ2-2, with D unclear. With 6 bases removed from V and 6 bases from J, the gap between germline ends came to 14 bases. The CDR3 has 14 residues. Germline V gene sequence: CDR1 SGHTA, CDR2 FQGTGA. The CDR3 sequence: CASRLNSGAGELFF. The CDR3 DNA is TGTGCCAGCAGGCTCAACTCCGGTGCCGGGGAGCTGTTTTTT.

This clone was seen just once. The chain carries TRBV14 and TRBJ1-2; D might be TRBD1 (6 bases). The CDR3 is made up of 14 amino acids. The germline V gene has CDR1 SGHDN and CDR2 FVKESK. V shed 2 bases and J shed 8 bases, with 15 bases lying between them. The CDR3 DNA reads TGTGCCAGCAGCCAACTTGGGCAGGGGCCCGGCTACACCTTC. Its protein is CASSQLGQGPGYTF. Filled out from reference TRBV14 and TRBJ1-2, the complete variable domain reads EAGVTQFPSHSVIEKGQTVTLRCDPISGHDNLYWYRRVMGKEIKFLLHFVKESKQDESGMPNNRFLAERTGGTYSTLKVQPAELEDSGVYFCASSQLGQGPGYTFGSGTRLTVV.

This sequence joins TRBV27 and TRBJ1-1; D perhaps matches TRBD1 (5 bases). The CDR3 is 14 amino acids. Germline CDR1 and CDR2: MNHEY and SMNVEV (reference sequence). The V and J ends lost 0 bases and 6 bases respectively, with 11 bases between them. CDR3 protein: CASSLSEGAAEAFF. In nucleotides, the CDR3 is TGTGCCAGCAGTTTATCGGAAGGGGCCGCTGAAGCTTTCTTT.

The chain uses TRBV19 and TRBJ1-6, with D perhaps TRBD1 (5 bases). The V gene's germline CDR1 is LNHDA and CDR2 SQIVND (reference sequence). Trimming stripped 4 bases from V and 6 bases from J, with 10 bases between. The CDR3 contains 14 residues. CDR3 in amino acids: CASSTGVSNSPLHF. The CDR3 bases are TGTGCCAGTAGTACGGGGGTGAGTAATTCACCCCTCCACTTT.

The chain combines TRBV15 with TRBJ1-3; D not resolved. There are 18 residues in the CDR3. Germline V gene lookup returns CDR1 LNHNV and CDR2 YYDKDF (reference sequence). Between the trimmed V and J ends, which lost 0 bases and 1 base, there was a span of 16 bases. In DNA form, the CDR3 reads TGTGCCACCAGCAGAGATTCGCCAAGAGGCGCGTCTGGAAACACCATATATTTT. It yields the protein CATSRDSPRGASGNTIYF. The full variable domain, with the rest looked up from reference TRBV15 and TRBJ1-3, is DAMVIQNPRYQVTQFGKPVTLSCSQTLNHNVMYWYQQKSSQAPKLLFHYYDKDFNNEADTPDNFQSRRPNTSFCFLDIRSPGLGDTAMYLCATSRDSPRGASGNTIYFGEGSWLTVV.

This sequence joins TRBV6-5 and TRBJ2-7, with D unresolved. The CDR3 is made up of 12 amino acids. Trimming took 10 bases from V and 7 from J, leaving 17 bases between them. Germline-derived CDR1 and CDR2 are MNHEY and SVGAGI. The CDR3 DNA sequence: TGTGCCACCTCGCTTCAGGTGGTAGAGCAGTACTTC. Translation: CATSLQVVEQYF.